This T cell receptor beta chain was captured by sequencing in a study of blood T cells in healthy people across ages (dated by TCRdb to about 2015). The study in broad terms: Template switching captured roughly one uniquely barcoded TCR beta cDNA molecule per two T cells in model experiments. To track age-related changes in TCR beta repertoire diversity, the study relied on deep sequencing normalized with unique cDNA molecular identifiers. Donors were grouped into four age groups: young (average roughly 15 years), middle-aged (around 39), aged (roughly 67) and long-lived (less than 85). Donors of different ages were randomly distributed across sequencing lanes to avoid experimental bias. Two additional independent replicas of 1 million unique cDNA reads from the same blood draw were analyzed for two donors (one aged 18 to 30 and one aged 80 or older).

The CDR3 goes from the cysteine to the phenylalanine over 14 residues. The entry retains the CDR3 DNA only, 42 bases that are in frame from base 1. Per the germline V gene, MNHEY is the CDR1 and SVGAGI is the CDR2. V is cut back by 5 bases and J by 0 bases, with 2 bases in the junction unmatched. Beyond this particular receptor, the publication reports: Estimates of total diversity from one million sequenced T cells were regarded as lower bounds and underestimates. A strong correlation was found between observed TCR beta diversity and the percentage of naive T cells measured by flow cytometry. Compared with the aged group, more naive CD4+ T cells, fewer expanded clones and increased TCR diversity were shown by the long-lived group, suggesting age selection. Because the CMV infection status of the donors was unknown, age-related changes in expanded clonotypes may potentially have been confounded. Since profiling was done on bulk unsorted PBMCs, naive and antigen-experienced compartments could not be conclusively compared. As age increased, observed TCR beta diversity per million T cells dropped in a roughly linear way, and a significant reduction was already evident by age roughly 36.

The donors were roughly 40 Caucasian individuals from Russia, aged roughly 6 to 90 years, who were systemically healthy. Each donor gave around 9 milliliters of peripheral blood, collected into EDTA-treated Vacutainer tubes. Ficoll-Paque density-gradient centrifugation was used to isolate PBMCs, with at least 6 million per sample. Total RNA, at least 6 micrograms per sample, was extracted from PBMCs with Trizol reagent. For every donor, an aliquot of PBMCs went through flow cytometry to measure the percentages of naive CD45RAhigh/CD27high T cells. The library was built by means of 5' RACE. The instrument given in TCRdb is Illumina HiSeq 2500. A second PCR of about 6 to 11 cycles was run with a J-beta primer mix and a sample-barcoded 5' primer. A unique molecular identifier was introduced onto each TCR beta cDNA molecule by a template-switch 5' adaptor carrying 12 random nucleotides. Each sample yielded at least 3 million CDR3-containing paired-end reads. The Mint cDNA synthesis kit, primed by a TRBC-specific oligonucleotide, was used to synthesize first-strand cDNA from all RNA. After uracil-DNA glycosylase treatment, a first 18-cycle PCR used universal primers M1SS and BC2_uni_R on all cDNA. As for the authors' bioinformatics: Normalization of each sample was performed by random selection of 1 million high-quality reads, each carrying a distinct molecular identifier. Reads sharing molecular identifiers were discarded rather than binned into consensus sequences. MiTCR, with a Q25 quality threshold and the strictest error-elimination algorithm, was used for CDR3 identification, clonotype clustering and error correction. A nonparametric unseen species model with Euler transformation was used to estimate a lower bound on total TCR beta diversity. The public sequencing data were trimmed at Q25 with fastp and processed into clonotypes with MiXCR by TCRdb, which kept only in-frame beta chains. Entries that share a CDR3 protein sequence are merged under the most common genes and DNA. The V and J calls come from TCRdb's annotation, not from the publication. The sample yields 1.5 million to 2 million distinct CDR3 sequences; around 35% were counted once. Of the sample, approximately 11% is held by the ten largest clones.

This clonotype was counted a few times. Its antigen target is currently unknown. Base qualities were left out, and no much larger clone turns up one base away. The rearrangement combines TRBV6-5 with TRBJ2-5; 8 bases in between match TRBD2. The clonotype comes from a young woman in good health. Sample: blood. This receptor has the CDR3 CASSLSGDQETQYF. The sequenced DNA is TGTGCCAGCAGTCTTAGCGGGGACCAAGAGACCCAGTACTTC.